A selection of T cell receptor beta chains follows, all from one sample in a study of technical replicates of blood from a handful of donors. Clones were read by immunoSEQ multiplex PCR, and TCRdb kept only the in-frame ones, dropping some. The profile covers roughly 80,000 clones, with around 89% appearing a single time and 0.35% to 0.45% taken by the ten largest. Material: T cells isolated from PBMCs. The receptor source for this set is a human donor in good health. Each CDR3 is given with its conserved first and last residue. Fields, in order: CDR3 length, clone size, D gene, V gene, J gene, CDR3 protein, CDR3 DNA. A D gene is named only where the DNA matches it firmly. The size of a clone is reported for some rows only, either as once, few or many, or as a class for expanded clones.

18	few	TRBD1	TRBV7-3	TRBJ2-2	CASSLDLGTALNTGELFF	TGTGCCAGCAGCTTGGATTTGGGGACAGCCTTAAACACCGGGGAGCTGTTTTTT
10	few	NA	TRBV20-1	TRBJ1-5	CSAEPWPQHF	TGCAGTGCTGAGCCCTGGCCCCAGCATTTT
13	NA	NA	TRBV4-1	TRBJ2-1	CASSRLLGYEQFF	TGCGCCAGCAGCCGCCTCCTCGGTTATGAGCAGTTCTTC
14	NA	NA	TRBV7-3	TRBJ2-1	CASSFTGTYNEQFF	TGTGCCAGCAGCTTTACCGGGACTTACAATGAGCAGTTCTTC
19	NA	TRBD1	TRBV19	TRBJ2-4	CASSIARTYSRDRLYIQYF	TGTGCCAGTAGTATAGCCCGTACCTATTCCCGGGACAGGTTATACATTCAGTACTTC
15	NA	NA	TRBV9	TRBJ2-7	CASSVDLIHSYEQYF	TGTGCCAGCAGCGTGGACTTGATCCACTCCTACGAGCAGTACTTC
14	NA	NA	TRBV14	TRBJ1-1	CASSQVFAGTEAFF	TGTGCCAGCAGCCAAGTTTTCGCCGGCACTGAAGCTTTCTTT
13	NA	TRBD1	TRBV19	TRBJ1-1	CATRDRQNTEAFF	TGTGCCACGAGGGACAGGCAGAACACTGAAGCTTTCTTT
15	NA	NA	TRBV5-4	TRBJ1-1	CASSLGGRVDTEAFF	TGTGCCAGCAGCTTGGGAGGCAGGGTAGACACTGAAGCTTTCTTT
18	NA	NA	TRBV5-1	TRBJ1-2	CASSLDFSFNMKSYGYTF	TGCGCCAGCAGCTTGGATTTCAGTTTTAACATGAAATCCTATGGCTACACCTTC
16	NA	NA	TRBV7-3	TRBJ2-1	CASSLSRGPGLDEQFF	TGTGCCAGCAGCTTAAGTAGGGGTCCGGGACTCGATGAGCAGTTCTTC
15	NA	TRBD2	TRBV18	TRBJ2-1	CASSPPAGAYNEQFF	TGTGCCAGCTCACCACCCGCGGGGGCCTACAATGAGCAGTTCTTC
16	NA	TRBD1	TRBV10-3	TRBJ2-1	CAISTTGGIRDNEQFF	TGTGCCATCAGTACTACAGGGGGGATTAGGGACAATGAGCAGTTCTTC
14	NA	NA	TRBV4-2	TRBJ1-3	CASSQDNRVNTIYF	TGTGCCAGCAGCCAAGATAACAGAGTCAACACCATATATTTT
14	NA	NA	TRBV5-1	TRBJ1-4	CASSPRQVGEKLFF	TGCGCCAGCAGCCCAAGACAGGTGGGCGAAAAACTGTTTTTT
16	NA	TRBD2	TRBV9	TRBJ2-1	CASSVALAGAYNEQFF	TGTGCCAGCAGCGTAGCACTAGCGGGAGCCTACAATGAGCAGTTCTTC
15	NA	TRBD2	TRBV7-2	TRBJ2-1	CASSFLAGVVYEQFF	TGTGCCAGCAGCTTCCTAGCGGGGGTCGTCTATGAGCAGTTCTTC
13	NA	NA	TRBV30	TRBJ2-1	CAWEKGPGDEQFF	TGTGCCTGGGAAAAAGGGCCCGGGGATGAGCAGTTCTTC
11	NA	NA	TRBV2	TRBJ1-3	CASHAGATIYF	TGTGCCAGCCACGCGGGGGCCACCATATATTTT
13	NA	NA	TRBV7-9	TRBJ2-7	CASSQHSLYEQYF	TGTGCCAGCAGCCAGCACAGTCTGTACGAGCAGTACTTC
11	NA	NA	TRBV5-5	TRBJ2-7	CASSWASEQYF	TGTGCCAGCAGCTGGGCTTCTGAGCAGTACTTC
16	NA	NA	TRBV7-3	TRBJ1-3	CASSLLSAGAGNTIYF	TGTGCCAGCAGCTTACTATCAGCAGGGGCGGGAAACACCATATATTTT
12	once	NA	TRBV29-1	TRBJ2-5	CSVFDRLETQYF	TGCAGCGTTTTCGACAGGTTAGAGACCCAGTACTTC
15	NA	TRBD1	TRBV6-4	TRBJ2-5	CASSDSDRVQETQYF	TGTGCCAGCAGTGACTCGGACAGGGTCCAAGAGACCCAGTACTTC
15	NA	TRBD1	TRBV4-2	TRBJ1-5	CASSQDGTANQPQHF	TGTGCCAGCAGCCAAGATGGGACAGCCAATCAGCCCCAGCATTTT
17	few	TRBD2	TRBV4-3	TRBJ2-2	CASSQVPGLANTGELFF	TGCGCCAGCAGCCAAGTACCGGGACTAGCGAACACCGGGGAGCTGTTTTTT
16	NA	TRBD1	TRBV6-1	TRBJ2-7	CASSDLMRQGNYEQYF	TGTGCCAGCAGTGATTTAATGCGACAGGGTAACTACGAGCAGTACTTC
18	NA	NA	TRBV27	TRBJ2-2	CASSLSLGGLDNTGELFF	TGTGCCAGCAGTTTATCGTTGGGGGGGCTCGATAACACCGGGGAGCTGTTTTTT
13	NA	NA	TRBV7-2	TRBJ2-3	CASTPTGGDTQYF	TGTGCCAGCACCCCCACCGGGGGAGATACGCAGTATTTT
11	once	NA	TRBV11-3	TRBJ1-2	CASSIAGGYTF	TGTGCCAGCAGCATAGCAGGGGGCTACACCTTC
14	NA	NA	TRBV7-2	TRBJ1-1	CASSLLQGLTEAFF	TGTGCCAGCAGTTTGCTACAGGGCCTCACTGAAGCTTTCTTT
15	NA	TRBD1	TRBV10-3	TRBJ2-7	CAISTDRGRSYEQYF	TGTGCCATCAGCACCGACAGGGGGAGGTCCTACGAGCAGTACTTC
14	NA	NA	TRBV4-3	TRBJ1-5	CASSQEGGNQPQHF	TGCGCCAGCAGCCAAGAGGGCGGCAATCAGCCCCAGCATTTT
14	NA	TRBD2	TRBV7-9	TRBJ2-7	CASSSGTRSYEQYF	TGTGCCAGCAGCTCGGGGACTAGGTCCTACGAGCAGTACTTC
16	NA	TRBD2	TRBV7-2	TRBJ2-5	CASSDLLAGVEETQYF	TGTGCCAGCAGCGACCTACTAGCGGGAGTTGAAGAGACCCAGTACTTC
16	NA	TRBD2	TRBV7-9	TRBJ2-1	CASSFPLAGGDNEQFF	TGTGCCAGCAGCTTTCCCCTAGCGGGAGGGGACAATGAGCAGTTCTTC
14	NA	NA	TRBV4-1	TRBJ2-3	CASSQETPRDTQYF	TGCGCCAGCAGCCAAGAAACTCCGAGGGATACGCAGTATTTT
14	NA	NA	TRBV19	TRBJ2-7	CATSAQLTSYEQYF	TGTGCCACCAGCGCTCAATTGACCTCCTACGAGCAGTACTTC
16	NA	TRBD1	TRBV4-1	TRBJ2-1	CASSPQGAFTYNEQFF	TGCGCCAGCAGCCCCCAGGGGGCATTTACCTACAATGAGCAGTTCTTC
15	NA	TRBD1	TRBV10-3	TRBJ1-1	CAISSGGTVNTEAFF	TGTGCCATCAGTTCAGGCGGGACAGTCAACACTGAAGCTTTCTTT
17	NA	NA	TRBV21-1	TRBJ2-6	CASSSSTGESGANVLTF	TGTGCCAGCAGCAGCTCGACAGGGGAAAGTGGGGCCAACGTCCTGACTTTC
12	NA	NA	TRBV28	TRBJ2-7	CASSFDTGEQYF	TGTGCCAGCAGTTTTGATACTGGCGAGCAGTACTTC
17	NA	TRBD2	TRBV27	TRBJ2-1	CASSLSPGTSVYNEQFF	TGTGCCAGCAGTTTATCGCCAGGGACTAGCGTGTACAATGAGCAGTTCTTC
14	NA	NA	TRBV18	TRBJ1-4	CASSPRTPNEKLFF	TGTGCCAGCTCACCCCGGACTCCTAATGAAAAACTGTTTTTT
15	NA	TRBD1	TRBV5-8	TRBJ2-7	CATFTPGQGLYEQYF	TGTGCCACCTTTACACCGGGACAGGGACTCTACGAGCAGTACTTC
15	NA	TRBD1	TRBV19	TRBJ1-4	CASSTPARGWEKLFF	TGTGCCAGTAGTACCCCGGCCAGGGGGTGGGAAAAACTGTTTTTT
14	NA	TRBD2	TRBV29-1	TRBJ2-1	CSVEEASGRDEQFF	TGCAGCGTTGAAGAGGCTAGCGGGAGGGATGAGCAGTTCTTC